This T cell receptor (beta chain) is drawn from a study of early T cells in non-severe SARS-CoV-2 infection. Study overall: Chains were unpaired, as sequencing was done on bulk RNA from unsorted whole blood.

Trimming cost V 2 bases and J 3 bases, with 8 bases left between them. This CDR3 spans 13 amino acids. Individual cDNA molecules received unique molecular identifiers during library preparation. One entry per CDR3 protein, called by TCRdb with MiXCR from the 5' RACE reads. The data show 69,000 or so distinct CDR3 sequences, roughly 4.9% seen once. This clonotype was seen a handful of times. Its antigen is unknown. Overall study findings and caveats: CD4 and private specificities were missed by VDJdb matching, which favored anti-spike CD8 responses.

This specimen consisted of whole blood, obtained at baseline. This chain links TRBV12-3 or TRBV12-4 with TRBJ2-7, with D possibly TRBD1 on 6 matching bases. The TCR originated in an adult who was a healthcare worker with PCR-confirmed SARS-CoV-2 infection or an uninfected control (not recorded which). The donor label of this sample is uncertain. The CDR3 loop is CASSLLDSYEQYF. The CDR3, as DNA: TGTGCCAGCAGTTTACTGGACAGCTACGAGCAGTACTTC.